These 4 T cell receptor beta chains were sequenced from one sample in a study of sequential checkpoint blockade in melanoma. Treatment denoted: randomized to nivolumab then ipilimumab (arm A) or the reverse (arm B). Sequencing was performed with immunoSEQ multiplex PCR; in TCRdb, only in-frame clones are kept and a portion is missing. The data hold 14,000 or so clones, with approximately 52% observed a single time. The sample consisted of CD8+ T cells sorted from blood (inferred from file names), taken from a patient given nivolumab and ipilimumab in sequence. These TCRs come from a human donor with melanoma.

V and J are TRBV4-1 and TRBJ1-1; 10 bases align to TRBD1. From germline, CDR1 is MGHRA and CDR2 YSYEKL. Trimming at V came to 7 bases and at J to 6 bases, leaving 8 bases not matched to a gene. The length of the CDR3 is 14 residues. The CDR3 spells CASTPLGTGAEAFF. CDR3 bases: TGCGCCAGCACCCCTCTTGGGACAGGGGCTGAAGCTTTCTTT.

J is TRBJ1-5 and V is TRBV6-5, with 9 nucleotides matching TRBD1. The CDR3 is 14 residues long. V lost 6 bases and J lost 6; bases outside the gene matches: 6. Germline CDR1 MNHEY, CDR2 SVGAGI. In DNA form, the CDR3 reads TGTGCCAGCAGAACAGGGGGCATAAGTCAGCCCCAGCATTTT. Encoded protein: CASRTGGISQPQHF.

The rearrangement uses TRBV2 and TRBJ2-1; the match to TRBD2 covers 13 bases. The V gene end was trimmed by 4 bases and the J gene end by 3 bases; junction bases not matched to a gene: 12. The CDR3 runs to 19 residues. Germline V gene sequence: CDR1 SNHLY, CDR2 FYNNEI. The CDR3 loop reads CASSGARTSGSIGYNEQFF. CDR3 bases: TGTGCCAGCAGTGGAGCCCGGACTAGCGGGAGTATTGGCTACAATGAGCAGTTCTTC.

This clone was seen a few times. The identical CDR3 is also encoded by other nucleotide sequences in the sample. This chain uses TRBV7-9 with TRBJ1-6, with D possibly TRBD1 on 6 matching bases. V was clipped by 1 base and J by 13 bases, with 17 bases between them. The CDR3 totals 15 residues. Germline values: CDR1 SEHNR, CDR2 FQNEAQ (reference sequence). The CDR3 is CASSLVQGRYSPLHF. In DNA form, the CDR3 reads TGTGCCAGCAGCTTAGTACAGGGTCGGTACTCCCCCCTCCACTTT.